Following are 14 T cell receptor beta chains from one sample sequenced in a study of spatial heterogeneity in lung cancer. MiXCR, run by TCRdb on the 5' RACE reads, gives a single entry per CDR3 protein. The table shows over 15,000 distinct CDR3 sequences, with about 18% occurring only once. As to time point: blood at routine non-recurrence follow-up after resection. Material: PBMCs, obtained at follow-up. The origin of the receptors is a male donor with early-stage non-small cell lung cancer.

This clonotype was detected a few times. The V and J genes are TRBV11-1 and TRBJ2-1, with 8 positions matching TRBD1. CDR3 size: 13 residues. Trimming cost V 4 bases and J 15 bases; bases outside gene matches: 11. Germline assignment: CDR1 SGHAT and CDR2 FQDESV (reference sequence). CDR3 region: CASSSEEQGALFF. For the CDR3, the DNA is TGTGCCAGCAGCTCGGAAGAGCAGGGGGCTCTGTTCTTC.

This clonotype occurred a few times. CDR3 amino acids: CASSQASGSYNEQFF. The CDR3, as DNA: TGTGCCAGCAGCCAGGCAAGCGGTTCCTACAATGAGCAGTTCTTC. The V call is TRBV3-1, the J call TRBJ2-1; perhaps TRBD2 as D (5 bases). The V end was cut by 3 bases, the J end by 1 base, with 10 bases between. The germline V gene encodes CDR1 LGHDT and CDR2 YNNKEL (reference sequence). The CDR3 contains 15 residues.

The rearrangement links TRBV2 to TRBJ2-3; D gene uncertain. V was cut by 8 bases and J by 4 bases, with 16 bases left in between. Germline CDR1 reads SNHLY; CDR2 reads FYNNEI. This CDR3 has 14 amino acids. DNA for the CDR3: TGTGCCAGCGGGTCGACCAGGCCCGCAGATACGCAGTATTTT. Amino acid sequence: CASGSTRPADTQYF.

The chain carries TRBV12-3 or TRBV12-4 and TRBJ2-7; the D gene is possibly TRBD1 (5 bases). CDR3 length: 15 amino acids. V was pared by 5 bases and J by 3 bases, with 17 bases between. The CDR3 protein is CASSKAPGIGYEQYF. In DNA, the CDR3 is TGTGCCAGCAGTAAGGCCCCAGGGATTGGCTACGAGCAGTACTTC.

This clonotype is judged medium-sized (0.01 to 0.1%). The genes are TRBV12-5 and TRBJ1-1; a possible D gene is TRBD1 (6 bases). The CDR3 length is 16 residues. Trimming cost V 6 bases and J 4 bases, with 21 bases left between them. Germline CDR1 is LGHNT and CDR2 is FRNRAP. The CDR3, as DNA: TGTGCTAGTGGCCGTCAACCGACAGGAGGTTTCACTGAAGCTTTCTTT. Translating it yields CASGRQPTGGFTEAFF.

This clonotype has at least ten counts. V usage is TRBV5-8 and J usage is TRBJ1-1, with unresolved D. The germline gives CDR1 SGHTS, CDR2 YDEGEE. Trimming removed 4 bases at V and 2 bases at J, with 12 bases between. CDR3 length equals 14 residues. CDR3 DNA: TGTGCCAGCAGCCTCTTCACCTACAACACTGAAGCTTTCTTT. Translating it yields CASSLFTYNTEAFF.

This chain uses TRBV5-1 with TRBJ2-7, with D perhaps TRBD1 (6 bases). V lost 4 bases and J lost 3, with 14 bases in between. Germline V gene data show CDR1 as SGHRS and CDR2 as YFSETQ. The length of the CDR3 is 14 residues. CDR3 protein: CASSPMGHSYEQYF. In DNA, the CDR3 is TGCGCCAGCAGCCCTATGGGACATAGCTACGAGCAGTACTTC.

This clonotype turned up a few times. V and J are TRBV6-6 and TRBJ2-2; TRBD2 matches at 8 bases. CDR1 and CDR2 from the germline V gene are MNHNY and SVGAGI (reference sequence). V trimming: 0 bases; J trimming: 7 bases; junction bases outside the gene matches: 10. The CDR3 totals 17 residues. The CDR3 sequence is CASSYSGSGAFIGELFF. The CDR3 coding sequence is TGTGCCAGCAGTTACTCTGGTAGCGGGGCGTTCATCGGGGAGCTGTTTTTT.

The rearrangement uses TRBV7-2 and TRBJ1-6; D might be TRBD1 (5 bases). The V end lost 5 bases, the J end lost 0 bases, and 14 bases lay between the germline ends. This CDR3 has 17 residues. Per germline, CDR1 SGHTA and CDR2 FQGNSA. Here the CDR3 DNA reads TGTGCCAGCAGCCGGCCGGGGGGGTTCTCCTATAATTCACCCCTCCACTTT. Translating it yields CASSRPGGFSYNSPLHF.

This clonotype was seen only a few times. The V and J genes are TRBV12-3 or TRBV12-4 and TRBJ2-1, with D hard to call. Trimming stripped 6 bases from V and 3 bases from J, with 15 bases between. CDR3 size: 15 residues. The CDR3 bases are TGTGCCAGCAGGTTCGAAAGAGTGGGCTACAATGAGCAGTTCTTC. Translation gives CASRFERVGYNEQFF.

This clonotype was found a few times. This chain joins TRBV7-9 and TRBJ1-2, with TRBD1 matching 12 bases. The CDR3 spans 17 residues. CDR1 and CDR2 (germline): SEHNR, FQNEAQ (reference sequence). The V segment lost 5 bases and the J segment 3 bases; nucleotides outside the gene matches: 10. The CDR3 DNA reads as TGTGCCAGCAGCCTGGGACAGGGGGCAGGGGAGGACTATGGCTACACCTTC. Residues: CASSLGQGAGEDYGYTF. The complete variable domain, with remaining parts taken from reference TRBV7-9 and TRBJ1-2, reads DTGVSQNPRHKITKRGQNVTFRCDPISEHNRLYWYRQTLGQGPEFLTYFQNEAQLEKSRLLSDRFSAERPKGSFSTLEIQRTEQGDSAMYLCASSLGQGAGEDYGYTFGSGTRLTVV.

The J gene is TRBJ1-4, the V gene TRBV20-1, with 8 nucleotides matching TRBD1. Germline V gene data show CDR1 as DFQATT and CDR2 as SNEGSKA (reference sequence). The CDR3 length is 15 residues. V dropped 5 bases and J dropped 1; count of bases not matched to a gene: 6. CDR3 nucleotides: TGCAGTGCTCAGGACAGGGTAGTAACTAATGAAAAACTGTTTTTT. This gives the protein CSAQDRVVTNEKLFF.

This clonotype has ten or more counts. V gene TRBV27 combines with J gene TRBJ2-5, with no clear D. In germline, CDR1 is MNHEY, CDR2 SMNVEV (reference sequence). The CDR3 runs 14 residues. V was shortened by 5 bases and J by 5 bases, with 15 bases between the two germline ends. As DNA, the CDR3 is TGTGCCAGCAGTCGAAACCGGGCCCCCGAGACCCAGTACTTC. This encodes CASSRNRAPETQYF.

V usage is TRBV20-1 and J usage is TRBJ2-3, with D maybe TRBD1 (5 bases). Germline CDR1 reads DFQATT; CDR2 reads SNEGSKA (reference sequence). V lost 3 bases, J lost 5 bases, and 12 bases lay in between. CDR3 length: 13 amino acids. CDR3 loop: CSASVWQGDTQYF. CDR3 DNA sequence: TGCAGTGCTAGTGTGTGGCAGGGAGATACGCAGTATTTT.